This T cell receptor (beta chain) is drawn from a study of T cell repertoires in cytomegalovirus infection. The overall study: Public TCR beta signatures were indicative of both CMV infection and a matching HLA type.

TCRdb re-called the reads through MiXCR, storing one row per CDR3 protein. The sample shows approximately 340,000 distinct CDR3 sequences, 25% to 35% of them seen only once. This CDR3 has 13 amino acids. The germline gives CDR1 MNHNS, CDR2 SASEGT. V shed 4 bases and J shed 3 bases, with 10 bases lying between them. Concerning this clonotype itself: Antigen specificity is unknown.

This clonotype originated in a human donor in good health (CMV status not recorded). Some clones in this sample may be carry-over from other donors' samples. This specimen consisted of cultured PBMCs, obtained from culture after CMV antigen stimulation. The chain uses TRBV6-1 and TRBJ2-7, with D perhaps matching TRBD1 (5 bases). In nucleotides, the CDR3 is TGTGCCAGCAGTGTGTACAGGAGCTACGAGCAGTACTTC. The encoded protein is CASSVYRSYEQYF.